The next 30 T cell receptor beta chains were all read from a single sample in a study of blood T cell repertoires in COVID-19. Some clones are missing from TCRdb's copy, which holds only in-frame ones; the method was immunoSEQ multiplex PCR. The table includes around 100,000 clones, approximately 90% detected once. The sample was peripheral blood. Receptors were obtained from a human donor in a cohort sampled during active COVID-19.

A remark on this clone: This sample also contains other DNA sequences that code for the same CDR3. The gene calls are TRBV5-1 and TRBJ2-5; no clear D. This CDR3 contains 12 residues. Deletions cut 0 bases from V and 5 bases from J, with 5 bases between. Germline V gives CDR1 SGHRS, CDR2 YFSETQ. The CDR3 region is CASSLDRETQYF. The CDR3 DNA sequence: TGCGCCAGCAGCTTGGATCGGGAGACCCAGTACTTC.

The gene calls are TRBV9 and TRBJ1-3; possibly TRBD1 for D (5 bases). The germline gives CDR1 SGDLS, CDR2 YYNGEE. Trimming stripped 4 bases from V and 0 bases from J, with 8 bases between. This CDR3 spans 14 amino acids. This CDR3 reads CASSQGSSGNTIYF. The CDR3 coding sequence is TGTGCCAGCAGCCAGGGATCCTCTGGAAACACCATATATTTT.

The V call is TRBV9, the J call TRBJ2-7; tentative D call: TRBD2 (6 bases). Germline V lookup: CDR1 SGDLS, CDR2 YYNGEE. The CDR3 is 15 residues long. Trimming cost V 7 bases and J 7 bases, with 24 bases left between them. CDR3 DNA: TGTGCCAGCTCAATAGATCAGGGTGGTGGAGGGGAGCAGTACTTC. Its protein product is CASSIDQGGGGEQYF.

This clone was found once. The V and J genes are TRBV6-5 and TRBJ2-1; possible D gene TRBD2, 5 bases. In germline, CDR1 is MNHEY, CDR2 SVGAGI. Deletions cut 6 bases from V and 5 bases from J, with 8 bases between. The CDR3 extends over 12 amino acids. The CDR3 DNA reads as TGTGCCAGCAGCGAGGGCGACAATGAGCAGTTCTTC. Translation gives CASSEGDNEQFF.

This chain uses TRBV4-2 with TRBJ2-3; TRBD2 aligns across 12 bases. The CDR3 runs 17 residues. The germline CDR1 and CDR2 sequences are LGHNA and YNFKEQ. Losses at the gene ends were 4 bases for V and 1 base for J; bases not matched to a gene: 6. The CDR3 nucleotides are TGTGCCAGCAGCCTTAGACTAGCGGGGGACCGCACAGATACGCAGTATTTT. Translated, it gives CASSLRLAGDRTDTQYF.

This clone was recorded a few times. V and J are TRBV5-6 and TRBJ1-5; TRBD1 is a possible D gene (5 bases). V was shortened by 2 bases and J by 6 bases, with 9 bases between the two germline ends. The CDR3 is 13 residues long. Germline V lookup: CDR1 SGHDT, CDR2 YYEEEE. This chain's CDR3 is CASSLRGSQPQHF. DNA of the CDR3: TGTGCCAGCAGCTTAAGGGGTAGTCAGCCCCAGCATTTT.

The rearrangement uses TRBV28 and TRBJ2-5, with 8 bases fitting TRBD2. The germline gives CDR1 MDHEN, CDR2 SYDVKM. V trimming: 5 bases; J trimming: 7 bases; junction bases outside the gene matches: 12. The length of the CDR3 is 15 residues. The CDR3 region has the DNA TGTGCCAGCAGTCCGCAAGGACTAGCTTCTGGGACCCAGTACTTC. Protein product: CASSPQGLASGTQYF. Complete variable domain (other parts from reference TRBV28 and TRBJ2-5): DVKVTQSSRYLVKRTGEKVFLECVQDMDHENMFWYRQDPGLGLRLIYFSYDVKMKEKGDIPEGYSVSREKKERFSLILESASTNQTSMYLCASSPQGLASGTQYFGPGTRLLVL.

The V call is TRBV27, the J call TRBJ1-1; D not certain. V was cut by 3 bases and J by 9 bases, with 14 bases left in between. CDR1 and CDR2 from the germline V gene are MNHEY and SMNVEV (reference sequence). The CDR3 loop spans 13 amino acids. CDR3 in amino acids: CASSFRGSPQAFF. The CDR3 DNA sequence: TGTGCCAGCAGTTTTAGAGGGTCTCCTCAAGCTTTCTTT.

The count of this clone is one. This chain joins TRBV6-6 and TRBJ1-2; 9 bases match TRBD1. Trimming at V came to 5 bases and at J to 8 bases, leaving 9 bases not matched to a gene. The CDR3 has 14 residues. CDR1 and CDR2 (germline): MNHNY, SVGAGI (reference sequence). CDR3 coding DNA: TGTGCCAGCAGTAATCCACAGGGGGCGGGGGGCTACACCTTC. It yields the protein CASSNPQGAGGYTF.

The chain employs TRBV5-1 and TRBJ1-2; the D gene is possibly TRBD1 (6 bases). Trimming removed 2 bases at V and 5 bases at J, with 13 bases between. Germline loops: CDR1 SGHRS, CDR2 YFSETQ. The CDR3 has 14 amino acids. CDR3 residues: CASSFEGDVYGYTF. CDR3 DNA sequence: TGCGCCAGCAGCTTCGAGGGGGACGTTTATGGCTACACCTTC.

The chain has TRBV5-1 and TRBJ2-5; 7 bases map to TRBD1. CDR3 length equals 16 residues. The junction had 7 bases not matched to a gene; V was cut back by 2 bases and J by 0 bases. CDR1 SGHRS and CDR2 YFSETQ come from the germline V gene. Written as DNA, the CDR3 is TGCGCCAGCAGCTTCTGGTACAGGGGCAACCAAGAGACCCAGTACTTC. Translation: CASSFWYRGNQETQYF.

The chain links TRBV28 to TRBJ2-1; 8 bases map to TRBD2. Germline V CDR1 and CDR2: MDHEN, SYDVKM. V gave up 5 bases and J gave up 12 bases; unmatched junction bases: 3. The CDR3 runs to 11 residues. For the CDR3, the DNA is TGTGCCAGCAGTCCGAGCGGGAGGCAGTTCTTC. Translated: CASSPSGRQFF.

This clone has just one count. The chain employs TRBV29-1 and TRBJ1-2; unclear D gene. Trimming cost V 1 base and J 4 bases, with 7 bases left between them. The V gene's germline CDR1 is SQVTM and CDR2 ANQGSEA. The CDR3 sequence is 12 residues long. This CDR3 is CSVEGQRYGYTF. DNA for the CDR3: TGCAGCGTTGAAGGCCAGCGCTATGGCTACACCTTC.

This rearrangement joins TRBV5-1 to TRBJ2-7; 9 nucleotides align to TRBD1. The V gene's germline CDR1 is SGHRS and CDR2 YFSETQ. The V segment lost 4 bases and the J segment 4 bases; nucleotides outside the gene matches: 3. The CDR3 contains 13 residues. CDR3 loop: CASSGTGTYEQYF. The DNA for the CDR3 is TGCGCCAGCAGCGGGACAGGGACGTACGAGCAGTACTTC.

The chain employs TRBV28 and TRBJ2-7, with a weak D call TRBD1 (5 bases). The V gene lost 6 bases and the J gene lost 3 bases, with 9 bases spanning the gap. This CDR3 has 12 residues. Germline values: CDR1 MDHEN, CDR2 SYDVKM. The CDR3 coding sequence is TGTGCCAGCAGCCAGGGATACTACGAGCAGTACTTC. The encoded protein is CASSQGYYEQYF.

The chain carries TRBV19 and TRBJ1-4; 10 bases align to TRBD1. From germline, CDR1 is LNHDA and CDR2 SQIVND (reference sequence). Trimming took 8 bases from V and 7 from J; bases not matched to a gene: 4. The CDR3 has 13 amino acids. DNA for the CDR3: TGTGCCAGTCGGGACAGGGGTAGTGAAAAACTGTTTTTT. It is translated as CASRDRGSEKLFF. Variable domain in full (rest from reference TRBV19 and TRBJ1-4): DGGITQSPKYLFRKEGQNVTLSCEQNLNHDAMYWYRQDPGQGLRLIYYSQIVNDFQKGDIAEGYSVSREKKESFPLTVTSAQKNPTAFYLCASRDRGSEKLFFGSGTQLSVL.

The J gene is TRBJ1-1, the V gene TRBV6-2 or TRBV6-3, with D possibly TRBD1 on 6 matching bases. This CDR3 region has 14 residues. Trimming removed 3 bases at V and 4 bases at J, with 12 bases between. The germline CDR1 and CDR2 sequences are MNHEY and SVGEGT. CDR3 bases: TGTGCCAGCAGTTATGTCAGGGGTGGCACTGAAGCTTTCTTT. Amino acid sequence: CASSYVRGGTEAFF.

This sequence joins TRBV4-1 and TRBJ2-3; 8 bases map to TRBD2. V lost 0 bases and J lost 2; bases outside the gene matches: 4. Germline CDR1 reads MGHRA; CDR2 reads YSYEKL. This CDR3 comprises 16 residues. The CDR3 DNA sequence: TGCGCCAGCAGCCAAGAGGGCGGGAGGTCCACAGATACGCAGTATTTT. This gives the protein CASSQEGGRSTDTQYF.

The V gene is TRBV27, the J gene TRBJ2-7, with 9 bases fitting TRBD2. Germline lookup yields CDR1 MNHEY and CDR2 SMNVEV (reference sequence). Losses at the gene ends were 7 bases for V and 4 bases for J; bases not matched to a gene: 8. The CDR3 sequence is 14 residues long. As DNA, the CDR3 is TGTGCCAGCACCCCTGCGGGGGGGGGTTACGAGCAGTACTTC. Its translation is CASTPAGGGYEQYF.

The chain is built from TRBV5-4 and TRBJ2-2; tentative D call: TRBD1 (6 bases). The CDR3 has 15 residues. Germline CDR1 reads SGHNT; CDR2 reads YYREEE (reference sequence). Deletions cut 3 bases from V and 5 bases from J, with 14 bases between. The CDR3, as DNA: TGTGCCAGCAGCTCGTACATAACAGGGACCGGGGAGCTGTTTTTT. Amino acids: CASSSYITGTGELFF.

This sequence joins TRBV13 and TRBJ1-1, with D perhaps matching TRBD1 (5 bases). CDR3 length: 10 residues. Germline loops: CDR1 PRHDT, CDR2 FYEKMQ (reference sequence). V shed 11 bases and J shed 7 bases, with 11 bases lying between them. The CDR3 region has the DNA TGTGCCGCCGGTCAGGGTGAAGCTTTCTTT. Its translation is CAAGQGEAFF.

This chain links TRBV7-2 with TRBJ1-3; 10 nucleotides agree with TRBD1. The CDR3 totals 15 residues. Per germline, CDR1 SGHTA and CDR2 FQGNSA. Trimming at V came to 5 bases and at J to 2 bases, leaving 3 bases not matched to a gene. The CDR3 loop reads CASSQGTGAGNTIYF. Here the CDR3 DNA reads TGTGCCAGCAGCCAAGGGACAGGGGCTGGAAACACCATATATTTT.

The gene calls are TRBV11-2 and TRBJ1-2; tentative D call: TRBD1 (6 bases). CDR1 is SGHAT, CDR2 FQNNGV, per germline. CDR3 size: 14 residues. V was shortened by 8 bases and J by 8 bases, with 21 bases between the two germline ends. The CDR3 is CASSWGQGVRGYTF. The CDR3 DNA is TGTGCCAGCTCCTGGGGGCAGGGAGTAAGAGGCTACACCTTC.

V and J are TRBV5-1 and TRBJ1-1; the match to TRBD1 covers 8 bases. CDR3 length equals 18 residues. With 3 bases clipped from V and 7 bases from J, the junction kept 20 bases outside the gene matches. The germline V gene has CDR1 SGHRS and CDR2 YFSETQ. This CDR3 is CASSSTKPGQDIRDEAFF. Here the CDR3 DNA reads TGCGCCAGCAGCTCCACCAAACCGGGACAGGATATACGTGATGAAGCTTTCTTT.

The chain couples TRBV15 to TRBJ1-3, with no clear D. V was pared by 0 bases and J by 0 bases, with 9 bases between. CDR3 size: 16 residues. Germline assignment: CDR1 LNHNV and CDR2 YYDKDF (reference sequence). CDR3 protein: CATSRDKTISGNTIYF. The CDR3 DNA sequence: TGTGCCACCAGCAGAGATAAGACAATCTCTGGAAACACCATATATTTT.

The rearrangement links TRBV5-6 to TRBJ1-6; D may be TRBD1 (5 bases). The CDR3 is 14 amino acids. Trimming removed 0 bases from V and 7 bases from J, with 8 bases in between. Germline lookup yields CDR1 SGHDT and CDR2 YYEEEE. CDR3 sequence reads: CASSLGGANSPLHF. In DNA form, the CDR3 reads TGTGCCAGCAGCTTGGGCGGGGCCAATTCACCCCTCCACTTT.

V is TRBV24-1 and J is TRBJ2-3; 7 positions agree with TRBD1. Germline lookup yields CDR1 KGHDR and CDR2 SFDVKD. This CDR3 has 17 amino acids. V was clipped by 0 bases and J by 4 bases; unmatched bases: 9. The CDR3 nucleotides are TGTGCCACCAGTGATTTGTACGGGGCAGGGGGAGCAGATACGCAGTATTTT. Translation: CATSDLYGAGGADTQYF.

This sequence joins TRBV5-1 and TRBJ2-5, with 15 bases fitting TRBD2. V shed 4 bases, J shed 2 bases, and the junction held 3 bases outside the gene matches. Germline-derived CDR1 and CDR2 are SGHRS and YFSETQ. This CDR3 has 16 amino acids. The CDR3 bases are TGCGCCAGCAGCGTCGGGACTAGCGGGGGGCAAGAGACCCAGTACTTC. The encoded protein is CASSVGTSGGQETQYF.

This clone was seen a single time. The chain is built from TRBV18 and TRBJ2-1, with 8 bases lining up with TRBD2. Germline assignment: CDR1 KGHSH and CDR2 LQKENI. The CDR3 is 16 residues long. V trimming: 3 bases; J trimming: 7 bases; junction bases outside the gene matches: 11. The CDR3 DNA sequence: TGTGCCAGCTCACCTAGACGGGAGGGCCCCCTGAATGAGCAGTTCTTC. It codes for CASSPRREGPLNEQFF.

The V gene is TRBV6-5, the J gene TRBJ1-2; tentative D call: TRBD1 (6 bases). The CDR3 runs to 15 residues. V was clipped by 7 bases and J by 4 bases, with 19 bases between them. CDR1 is MNHEY, CDR2 SVGAGI, per germline. The DNA for the CDR3 is TGTGCCAGCATCCCCGAGACAGGTTTGAGCTATGGCTACACCTTC. It encodes CASIPETGLSYGYTF.